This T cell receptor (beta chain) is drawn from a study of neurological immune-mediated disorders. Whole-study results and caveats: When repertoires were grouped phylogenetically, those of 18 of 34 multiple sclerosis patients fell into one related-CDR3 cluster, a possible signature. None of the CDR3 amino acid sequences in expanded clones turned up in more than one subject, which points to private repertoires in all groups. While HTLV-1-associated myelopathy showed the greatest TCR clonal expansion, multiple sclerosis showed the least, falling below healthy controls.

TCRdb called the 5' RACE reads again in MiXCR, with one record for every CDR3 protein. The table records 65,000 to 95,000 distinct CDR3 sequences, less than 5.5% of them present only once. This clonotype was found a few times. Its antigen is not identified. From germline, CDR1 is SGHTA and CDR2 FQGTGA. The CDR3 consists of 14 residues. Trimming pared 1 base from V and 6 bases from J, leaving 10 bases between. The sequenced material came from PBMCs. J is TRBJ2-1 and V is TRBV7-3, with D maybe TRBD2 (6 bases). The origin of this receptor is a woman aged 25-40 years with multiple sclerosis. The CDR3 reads CASSLNGGLNEQFF. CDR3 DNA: TGTGCCAGCAGCTTAAACGGGGGACTCAATGAGCAGTTCTTC.